The sequence of this T cell receptor (beta chain) was determined in a study of T cells after posttransplantation cyclophosphamide. The CDR3 runs to 13 residues. CDR1 and CDR2 from the germline V gene are LGHNA and YNFKEQ. Trimming removed 2 bases from V and 2 bases from J, with 6 bases in between. As regards this clone: The antigen is unknown.

TCRdb's copy holds only in-frame clones and misses some; the assay was immunoSEQ multiplex PCR. This table holds roughly 20,000 clones, roughly 98% found once. The naive gate required viable CD3+CD4+ or CD3+CD8+ cells with CCR7+CD45RA+CD45RO-CD95-CD27+CD28+ phenotype. Findings of the study overall: Tissue-infiltrating T cells from skin or gut overlapped little with blood T cells. TRB clonality was highly associated with recipient CMV seropositivity and reactivation.

The chain is built from TRBV4-2 and TRBJ1-1; D gene unclear. This receptor was identified in a man aged 40-55 years in good health, CMV-negative, and a related stem cell transplant donor. Sequences were obtained from naive CD4+ T cells sorted from PBMCs. The CDR3 DNA reads TGTGCCAGCAGCCAATTCAGAAACACTGAAGCTTTCTTT. As protein: CASSQFRNTEAFF.